Included here is one T cell receptor beta chain sequence, with context. The antigen is unknown. The data derive from a study of blood T cells in healthy people across ages. Notes on the study in general: Leaving the PBMCs unsorted stopped any conclusive comparison of naive versus antigen-experienced cells.

This CDR3 comprises 16 residues. V lost 3 bases to trimming and J lost 1 base; unmatched junction nucleotides: 7. Germline V gene lookup returns CDR1 SGHKS and CDR2 YYEKEE (reference sequence). Sample-barcoded 5' priming and a J-beta primer mix drove a second PCR of about 7 to 11 cycles. TCRdb re-analysed the 5' RACE reads in MiXCR, keeping a single row per CDR3 protein. Among approximately 960,000 distinct CDR3 sequences listed, almost 30% were seen once. This same sample was also part of a study on T cells of mothers and their children. As that report states: Samples were obtained from a few healthy Caucasian mothers and their six children. No T cell clones of persistent microchimeric origin were detected.

The TCR sequence derives from a woman between 40 and 50 years old in good health. The rearrangement uses TRBV5-5 and TRBJ2-5; TRBD1 aligns across 9 bases. The sample comprised blood. CDR3 amino acids: CASSSQGARVQETQYF. CDR3 bases: TGTGCCAGCAGCTCACAGGGGGCGCGGGTCCAAGAGACCCAGTACTTC. Filled out from reference TRBV5-5 and TRBJ2-5, the complete variable domain reads DAGVTQSPTHLIKTRGQQVTLRCSPISGHKSVSWYQQVLGQGPQFIFQYYEKEERGRGNFPDRFSARQFPNYSSELNVNALLLGDSALYLCASSSQGARVQETQYFGPGTRLLVL.